Listed here are 25 T cell receptor beta chains from one sample, sequenced in a study of T cell changes during pregnancy in multiple sclerosis. Measured with immunoSEQ multiplex PCR; TCRdb has only the in-frame clones, and not every one. The sample lists about 38,000 clones; around 90% were seen once. The sequences come from CD8+ T cells from peripheral blood mononuclear cells, collected after pregnancy. The origin of the receptors is a female donor with multiple sclerosis, enrolled in a pregnancy study.

The V and J genes are TRBV6-1 and TRBJ1-2; unclear D gene. Per germline, CDR1 MNHNS and CDR2 SASEGT. The CDR3 sequence is 13 residues long. Trimming took 1 base from V and 8 from J, leaving 11 bases between them. CDR3 nucleotides: TGTGCCAGCAGTGAAGGGCCGGGGAGAGGCTACACCTTC. Protein product: CASSEGPGRGYTF.

The rearrangement joins TRBV18 to TRBJ1-4; TRBD1 is a possible D gene (6 bases). The CDR3 runs 16 residues. V lost 3 bases, J lost 3 bases, and 14 bases lay in between. The germline V gene encodes CDR1 KGHSH and CDR2 LQKENI. The CDR3: CASSPGQRVSNEKLFF. In nucleotides, the CDR3 is TGTGCCAGCTCACCGGGACAACGGGTCTCTAATGAAAAACTGTTTTTT. The full variable domain, rest sourced from reference TRBV18 and TRBJ1-4, is NAGVMQNPRHLVRRRGQEARLRCSPMKGHSHVYWYRQLPEEGLKFMVYLQKENIIDESGMPKERFSAEFPKEGPSILRIQQVVRGDSAAYFCASSPGQRVSNEKLFFGSGTQLSVL.

The V gene is TRBV19, the J gene TRBJ2-7, with 9 bases matching TRBD1. The CDR3 totals 11 residues. In germline, CDR1 is LNHDA, CDR2 SQIVND (reference sequence). The DNA of the CDR3 is TGTGCTGCGGGACAGGGAAACGAGCAGTACTTC. This encodes CAAGQGNEQYF.

V usage is TRBV7-9 and J usage is TRBJ2-5; D is ambiguous. Germline V gene lookup returns CDR1 SEHNR and CDR2 FQNEAQ (reference sequence). Trimming stripped 4 bases from V and 1 base from J, with 13 bases between. The CDR3 runs 15 residues. The CDR3 region has the DNA TGTGCCAGCAGCTCAATACCTAGTGGCCAAGAGACCCAGTACTTC. Its translation is CASSSIPSGQETQYF. Together with reference TRBV7-9 and TRBJ2-5, the CDR3 gives the full variable domain: DTGVSQNPRHKITKRGQNVTFRCDPISEHNRLYWYRQTLGQGPEFLTYFQNEAQLEKSRLLSDRFSAERPKGSFSTLEIQRTEQGDSAMYLCASSSIPSGQETQYFGPGTRLLVL.

The rearrangement links TRBV4-2 to TRBJ2-7; 11 bases agree with TRBD1. V was pared by 2 bases and J by 2 bases, with 20 bases of the junction left unmatched. The CDR3 totals 21 residues. Germline assignment: CDR1 LGHNA and CDR2 YNFKEQ. The CDR3 is CASSQIFARTGGLALTYEQYF. CDR3 bases: TGTGCCAGCAGCCAAATTTTCGCCCGGACAGGGGGCTTAGCACTTACCTACGAGCAGTACTTC.

The chain employs TRBV7-9 and TRBJ1-2; a weak D match, TRBD1 (6 bases). This CDR3 has 16 residues. Per germline, CDR1 SEHNR and CDR2 FQNEAQ (reference sequence). Trimming pared 4 bases from V and 5 bases from J, leaving 20 bases between. The CDR3 nucleotides are TGTGCCAGCAGCTACGCGGACAGTCCCGGGCGGTATGGCTACACCTTC. This codes for CASSYADSPGRYGYTF.

V is TRBV7-9 and J is TRBJ1-2, with a possible D match to TRBD1 (6 bases). The ends were cut back, 1 base at V and 7 bases at J, with 13 bases in the middle. Germline CDR1 and CDR2: SEHNR and FQNEAQ (reference sequence). The CDR3 is 14 amino acids. The CDR3 is CASSLDAGDPGYTF. CDR3 sequence (DNA): TGTGCCAGCAGCTTAGATGCAGGGGATCCTGGCTACACCTTC.

The chain uses TRBV4-2 and TRBJ2-7, with 12 bases that match TRBD2. CDR1 is LGHNA, CDR2 YNFKEQ, per germline. This CDR3 is built from 18 residues. V lost 3 bases, J lost 3 bases, and 12 bases stayed unmatched. DNA for the CDR3: TGTGCCAGCAGCCATCAACCTTTTACTAGCGGGGGGCTCTACGAGCAGTACTTC. This sequence encodes CASSHQPFTSGGLYEQYF.

V gene TRBV18 combines with J gene TRBJ2-2, with D possibly being TRBD1 (6 bases). Looked up from germline, CDR1 is KGHSH and CDR2 is LQKENI. The V end was cut by 2 bases, the J end by 3 bases, with 16 bases between. The CDR3 length is 17 residues. This CDR3 reads CASSPIFVAGDTGELFF. The CDR3 DNA reads TGTGCCAGCTCACCAATCTTTGTCGCAGGGGACACCGGGGAGCTGTTTTTT.

The chain combines TRBV19 with TRBJ2-1; TRBD1 aligns across 7 bases. Germline-derived CDR1 and CDR2 are LNHDA and SQIVND (reference sequence). The junction had 6 bases not matched to a gene; V was cut back by 3 bases and J by 7 bases. This CDR3 contains 14 residues. CDR3 in DNA: TGTGCCAGTAGTATCACCGGGACAGCAAATGAGCAGTTCTTC. This gives the protein CASSITGTANEQFF.

This clone was detected only once. V gene TRBV28 combines with J gene TRBJ1-5; D not resolved. V lost 6 bases to trimming and J lost 2 bases, with 11 bases between them. The CDR3 sequence is 14 residues long. Germline CDR1 MDHEN, CDR2 SYDVKM. The CDR3 spells CASSPEHRNQPQHF. The CDR3 bases are TGTGCCAGCAGCCCCGAACACCGCAATCAGCCCCAGCATTTT.

V is TRBV6-6 and J is TRBJ2-7, with TRBD1 matching over 8 bases. The germline V gene has CDR1 MNHNY and CDR2 SVGAGI (reference sequence). The CDR3 contains 13 residues. V lost 6 bases to trimming and J lost 3 bases; unmatched junction nucleotides: 4. The CDR3 nucleotides read TGTGCCAGCAGCTTGGACAGGGTCTACGAGCAGTACTTC. It translates to CASSLDRVYEQYF.

This chain links TRBV25-1 with TRBJ2-7, with D unresolved. V was clipped by 4 bases and J by 3 bases, with 4 bases between them. Germline loops: CDR1 MGHDK, CDR2 SYGVNS. This CDR3 contains 11 residues. The DNA for the CDR3 is TGTGCCAGCAGTGCCCTCTACGAGCAGTACTTC. Its translation: CASSALYEQYF.

The chain is built from TRBV7-9 and TRBJ1-6; 9 positions match TRBD1. CDR1 is SEHNR, CDR2 FQNEAQ, per germline (reference sequence). The CDR3 spans 16 residues. Losses at the gene ends were 0 bases for V and 8 bases for J; bases not matched to a gene: 5. The CDR3 sequence: CASSLAGTGYDSPLHF. As DNA, the CDR3 is TGTGCCAGCAGCTTAGCTGGGACAGGGTATGATTCACCCCTCCACTTT.

This clone showed up just once. The genes are TRBV5-8 and TRBJ1-5; D remains ambiguous. Germline V lookup: CDR1 SGHTS, CDR2 YDEGEE. Trimming left V 0 bases short and J 0 bases short, with 16 bases between. The CDR3 consists of 18 residues. In DNA, the CDR3 is TGTGCCAGCAGCTTGGGAGGCCAGCCTTTCCTTAGCAATCAGCCCCAGCATTTT. Its protein is CASSLGGQPFLSNQPQHF. Drawing the rest from reference TRBV5-8 and TRBJ1-5, the complete variable domain is EAGVTQSPTHLIKTRGQQATLRCSPISGHTSVYWYQQALGLGLQFLLWYDEGEERNRGNFPPRFSGRQFPNYSSELNVNALELEDSALYLCASSLGGQPFLSNQPQHFGDGTRLSIL.

V and J are TRBV28 and TRBJ2-7; perhaps TRBD2 as D (5 bases). This CDR3 contains 14 residues. CDR1 is MDHEN and CDR2 is SYDVKM in the germline V gene. V was pared by 6 bases and J by 2 bases, with 14 bases between. CDR3 bases: TGTGCCAGCAGAACTCCCGGGAACCCCTACGAGCAGTACTTC. This translates into CASRTPGNPYEQYF. Combining the CDR3 with reference TRBV28 and TRBJ2-7 gives the whole variable domain DVKVTQSSRYLVKRTGEKVFLECVQDMDHENMFWYRQDPGLGLRLIYFSYDVKMKEKGDIPEGYSVSREKKERFSLILESASTNQTSMYLCASRTPGNPYEQYFGPGTRLTVT.

This chain links TRBV27 with TRBJ1-5; D remains ambiguous. The CDR3 runs to 11 residues. Germline-derived CDR1 and CDR2 are MNHEY and SMNVEV (reference sequence). V was clipped by 11 bases and J by 4 bases, with 9 bases between them. CDR3 in DNA: TGTGCCTCAGGCCGGAATCAGCCCCAGCATTTT. The encoded protein is CASGRNQPQHF.

This chain connects TRBV11-3 to TRBJ2-3; 7 bases map to TRBD2. CDR1 is SGHNT, CDR2 YENEEA, per germline. This CDR3 region has 12 residues. After removal of 4 bases from V and 6 bases from J, the junction contained 1 base not matched to a gene. This chain's CDR3 is CASSSAGDTQYF. The CDR3 DNA is TGTGCCAGCAGCTCAGCGGGGGATACGCAGTATTTT.

The chain combines TRBV18 with TRBJ2-1; TRBD1 aligns across 7 bases. CDR1 is KGHSH and CDR2 is LQKENI in the germline V gene. V lost 2 bases, J lost 4 bases, and 8 bases stayed unmatched. The CDR3 covers 16 residues. CDR3: CASSPEGALTYNEQFF. In DNA, the CDR3 is TGTGCCAGCTCACCAGAGGGGGCATTGACTTACAATGAGCAGTTCTTC.

The chain employs TRBV7-9 and TRBJ1-2, with D possibly being TRBD1 (5 bases). The V and J ends lost 5 bases and 2 bases respectively, with 12 bases between them. This CDR3 contains 14 residues. CDR1 and CDR2 from the germline V gene are SEHNR and FQNEAQ (reference sequence). In DNA, the CDR3 is TGTGCCAGCAGCACATCAGGGCGGAACTATGGCTACACCTTC. Protein product: CASSTSGRNYGYTF.

This chain joins TRBV28 and TRBJ2-1, with TRBD1 matching over 9 bases. The CDR3 has 15 residues. Germline CDR1 MDHEN, CDR2 SYDVKM. The J segment lost 7 bases and the V segment lost 6 bases, leaving 10 bases of the junction unmatched. The CDR3 DNA reads as TGTGCCAGCAGATCCGGGACAGGGAGTCGGAATGAGCAGTTCTTC. Amino acid sequence: CASRSGTGSRNEQFF.

The chain combines TRBV6-6 with TRBJ2-1; possible D gene TRBD1, 6 bases. From germline, CDR1 is MNHNY and CDR2 SVGAGI (reference sequence). This CDR3 is built from 12 residues. Trimming pared 6 bases from V and 10 bases from J, leaving 13 bases between. The CDR3: CASSQDRLEQFF. The CDR3 DNA follows: TGTGCCAGCAGCCAGGACAGACTAGAGCAGTTCTTC.

This chain uses TRBV15 with TRBJ1-2, with 8 bases fitting TRBD1. The CDR3 sequence is 15 residues long. The germline V gene has CDR1 LNHNV and CDR2 YYDKDF (reference sequence). The V segment lost 10 bases and the J segment 6 bases; nucleotides outside the gene matches: 16. This CDR3 is CAIQRSRGLLDGYTF. The DNA for the CDR3 is TGTGCCATCCAACGGAGCAGGGGGCTATTAGATGGCTACACCTTC.

This chain connects TRBV6-1 to TRBJ1-2; D is perhaps TRBD1 (5 bases). CDR3 size: 13 residues. Germline V gene sequence: CDR1 MNHNS, CDR2 SASEGT. Trimming removed 4 bases at V and 4 bases at J, with 10 bases between. The CDR3 coding sequence is TGTGCCAGCAGTGCCAGGACACGCTATGGCTACACCTTC. It is translated as CASSARTRYGYTF.

The DNA of the CDR3 is TGTGCCAGCAGTTACTTAACCGGCACTGAAGCTTTCTTT. Residues: CASSYLTGTEAFF. The V gene is TRBV6-6, the J gene TRBJ1-1; D ambiguous. Per germline, CDR1 MNHNY and CDR2 SVGAGI (reference sequence). The CDR3 contains 13 residues. Trimming stripped 1 base from V and 4 bases from J, with 7 bases between.